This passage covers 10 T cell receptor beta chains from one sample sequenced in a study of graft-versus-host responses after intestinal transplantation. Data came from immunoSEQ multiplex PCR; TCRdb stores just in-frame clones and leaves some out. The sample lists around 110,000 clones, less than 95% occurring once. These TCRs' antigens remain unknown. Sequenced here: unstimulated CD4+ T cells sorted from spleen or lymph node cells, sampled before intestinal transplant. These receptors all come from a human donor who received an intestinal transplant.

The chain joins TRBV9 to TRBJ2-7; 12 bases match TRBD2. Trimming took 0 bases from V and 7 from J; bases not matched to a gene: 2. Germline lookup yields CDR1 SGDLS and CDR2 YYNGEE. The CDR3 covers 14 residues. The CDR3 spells CASSVGTSGEEQYF. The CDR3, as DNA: TGTGCCAGCAGCGTAGGGACTAGCGGGGAGGAGCAGTACTTC.

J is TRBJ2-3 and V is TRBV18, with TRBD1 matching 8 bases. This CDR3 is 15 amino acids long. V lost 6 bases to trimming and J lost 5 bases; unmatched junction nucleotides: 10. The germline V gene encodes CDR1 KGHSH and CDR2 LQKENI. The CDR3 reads CASSPWTGKLDTQYF. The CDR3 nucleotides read TGTGCCAGCTCCCCGTGGACAGGGAAGCTAGATACGCAGTATTTT.

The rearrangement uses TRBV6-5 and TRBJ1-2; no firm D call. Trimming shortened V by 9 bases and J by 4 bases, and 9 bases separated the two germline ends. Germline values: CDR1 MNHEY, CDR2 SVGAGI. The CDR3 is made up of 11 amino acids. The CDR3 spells CASRRGYGYTF. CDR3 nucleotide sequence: TGTGCCAGTCGACGGGGCTATGGCTACACCTTC.

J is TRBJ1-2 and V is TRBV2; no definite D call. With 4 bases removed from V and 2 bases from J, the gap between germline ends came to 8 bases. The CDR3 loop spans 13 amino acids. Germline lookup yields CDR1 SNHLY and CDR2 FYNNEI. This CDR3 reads CASSVDTNYGYTF. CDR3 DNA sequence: TGTGCCAGCAGTGTCGACACCAACTATGGCTACACCTTC.

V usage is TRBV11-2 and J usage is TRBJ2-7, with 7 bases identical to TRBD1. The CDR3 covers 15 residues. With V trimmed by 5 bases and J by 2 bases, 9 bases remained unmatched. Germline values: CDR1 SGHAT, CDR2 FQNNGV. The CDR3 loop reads CASSEGGGRPYEQYF. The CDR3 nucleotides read TGTGCCAGCAGCGAAGGGGGCGGTCGGCCCTACGAGCAGTACTTC.

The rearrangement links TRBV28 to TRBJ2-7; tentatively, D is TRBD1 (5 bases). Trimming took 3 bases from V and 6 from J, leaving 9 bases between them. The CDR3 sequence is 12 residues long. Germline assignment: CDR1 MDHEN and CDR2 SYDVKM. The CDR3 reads CASSLQGREQYF. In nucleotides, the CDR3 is TGTGCCAGCAGTTTGCAGGGTCGCGAGCAGTACTTC.

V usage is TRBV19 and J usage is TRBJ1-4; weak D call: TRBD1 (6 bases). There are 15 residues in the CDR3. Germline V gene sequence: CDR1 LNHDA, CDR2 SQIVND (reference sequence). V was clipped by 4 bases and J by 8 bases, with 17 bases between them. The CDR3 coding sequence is TGTGCCAGTAGTACCGGACAGAGTCCGAACGAAAAACTGTTTTTT. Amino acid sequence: CASSTGQSPNEKLFF. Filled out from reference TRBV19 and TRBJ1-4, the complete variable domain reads DGGITQSPKYLFRKEGQNVTLSCEQNLNHDAMYWYRQDPGQGLRLIYYSQIVNDFQKGDIAEGYSVSREKKESFPLTVTSAQKNPTAFYLCASSTGQSPNEKLFFGSGTQLSVL.

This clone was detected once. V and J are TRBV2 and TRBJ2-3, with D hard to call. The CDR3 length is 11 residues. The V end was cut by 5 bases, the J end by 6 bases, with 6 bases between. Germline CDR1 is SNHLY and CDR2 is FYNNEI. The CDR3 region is CASSLRDTQYF. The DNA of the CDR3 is TGTGCCAGCAGTTTGCGGGATACGCAGTATTTT.

CDR3 loop: CASSPTDRAGQPQHF. DNA for the CDR3: TGTGCCAGCTCACCGACCGACAGGGCTGGTCAGCCCCAGCATTTT. This rearrangement joins TRBV18 to TRBJ1-5; 7 nucleotides match TRBD1. This CDR3 has 15 amino acids. CDR1 and CDR2 from the germline V gene are KGHSH and LQKENI. The ends lost 3 bases at V and 6 bases at J; junction bases unmatched: 8.

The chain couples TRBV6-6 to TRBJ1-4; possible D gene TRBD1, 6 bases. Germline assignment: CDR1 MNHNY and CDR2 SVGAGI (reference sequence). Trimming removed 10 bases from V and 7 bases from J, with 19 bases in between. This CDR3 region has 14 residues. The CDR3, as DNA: TGTGCCACCGCCCTCCAGGGGCAAGGTGAAAAACTGTTTTTT. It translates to CATALQGQGEKLFF.